A single sample is the source of the 5 T cell receptor beta chains below, sequenced in a study of cytomegalovirus exposure and HLA in healthy donors (dated by TCRdb to about 2017). The library relied on the immunoSEQ multiplex PCR assay. A mixture of 60 forward primers for TCR Vbeta segments and 13 reverse primers for TCR Jbeta segments was used in the multiplex PCR. TCRdb re-hosts the immuneACCESS table, in-frame sequences only. Its copies lack some clones; in the studies checked, an unresolved V gene accounts for under half of them, and the cause for the rest is not known. For this sample there are some 190,000 clones; approximately 86% appear just once. The ten biggest clones cover about 1.1% of the sample. Material: PBMCs. The receptors stem from a boy aged 2 to 9 in good health and CMV-seronegative.

The gene calls are TRBV11-2 and TRBJ2-5, with D unresolved. The CDR3 has 11 amino acids. Between the trimmed V and J ends, which lost 3 bases and 4 bases, there was a span of 3 bases. CDR1 and CDR2 (germline): SGHAT, FQNNGV. The CDR3 DNA sequence: TGTGCCAGCAGCTTCTCAGAGACCCAGTACTTC. Protein product: CASSFSETQYF.

The chain couples TRBV11-2 to TRBJ1-4, with D maybe TRBD1 (5 bases). The CDR3 loop spans 16 amino acids. From germline, CDR1 is SGHAT and CDR2 FQNNGV. The germline V and J ends were trimmed by 5 bases and 7 bases, with 20 bases remaining between them. This chain's CDR3 is CASSGALQGRGEKLFF. The CDR3 region has the DNA TGTGCCAGCAGCGGGGCGTTGCAAGGGCGAGGTGAAAAACTGTTTTTT.

CDR3 DNA: TGTGCCAGCAGTTTCCGGGACAGGCAAGAGACCCAGTACTTC. Its translation is CASSFRDRQETQYF. V and J are TRBV27 and TRBJ2-5; 8 nucleotides align to TRBD1. The junction had 2 bases not matched to a gene; V was cut back by 3 bases and J by 2 bases. This CDR3 contains 14 residues. Germline V lookup: CDR1 MNHEY, CDR2 SMNVEV (reference sequence).

The CDR3 spells CASSQTTGAPISPLHF. The CDR3 DNA is TGTGCCAGCAGTCAAACTACAGGGGCGCCGATTTCACCCCTCCACTTT. The chain joins TRBV27 to TRBJ1-6; 7 nucleotides agree with TRBD1. The germline V gene encodes CDR1 MNHEY and CDR2 SMNVEV (reference sequence). J was trimmed by 9 bases and V by 5 bases; bases with no gene match: 13. CDR3 size: 16 residues.

The CDR3 loop reads CASAEGGGETQYF. CDR3 DNA: TGTGCCAGCGCTGAGGGGGGAGGGGAGACCCAGTACTTC. J is TRBJ2-5 and V is TRBV7-9; a weak D match, TRBD2 (7 bases). The CDR3 runs to 13 residues. Trimming left V 8 bases short and J 5 bases short, with 15 bases between. Germline CDR1 is SEHNR and CDR2 is FQNEAQ (reference sequence).